The 30 T cell receptor beta chains below were found in one sample sequenced in a study of graft-versus-host responses after intestinal transplantation. This table comes from immunoSEQ multiplex PCR, and its TCRdb copy is limited to in-frame clones, with some not included. The table lists some 100,000 clones, about 93% of them singletons. Antigen specificity for these receptors is unknown. The sequencing used unstimulated CD8+ T cells sorted from spleen or lymph node cells, collected before intestinal transplant. The receptors originated from a human donor who received an intestinal transplant.

CDR3 in amino acids: CASSLGLGEQYF. CDR3 nucleotides: TGTGCCAGCAGCTTGGGCCTAGGGGAGCAGTACTTC. V usage is TRBV5-6 and J usage is TRBJ2-7; D call uncertain. Trimming took 0 bases from V and 7 from J, leaving 8 bases between them. The CDR3 consists of 12 residues. Looked up from germline, CDR1 is SGHDT and CDR2 is YYEEEE.

CDR3 sequence (DNA): TGTGCCAGCAGCGGTAGTGGGACTCCTGTCGCCTACAATGAGCAGTTCTTC. It translates to CASSGSGTPVAYNEQFF. V usage is TRBV9 and J usage is TRBJ2-1; D may be TRBD2 (6 bases). The CDR3 sequence is 17 residues long. CDR1 is SGDLS, CDR2 YYNGEE, per germline. V was pared by 3 bases and J by 2 bases, with 18 bases between.

The genes are TRBV7-9 and TRBJ1-2, with D possibly matching TRBD1 (5 bases). There are 15 residues in the CDR3. V was cut by 5 bases and J by 5 bases, with 18 bases left in between. Germline V gene lookup returns CDR1 SEHNR and CDR2 FQNEAQ (reference sequence). The CDR3 DNA sequence: TGTGCCAGCAGCCCAGCCCAGGGCGAGAGGTATGGCTACACCTTC. This gives the protein CASSPAQGERYGYTF.

This clone appeared once. The chain employs TRBV6-1 and TRBJ2-1; D is unclear. The V gene's germline CDR1 is MNHNS and CDR2 SASEGT. The CDR3 length is 15 residues. V was shortened by 9 bases and J by 0 bases, with 15 bases between the two germline ends. Here the CDR3 reads CASIRAESSYNEQFF. As DNA, the CDR3 is TGTGCCAGTATTAGGGCGGAGAGCTCCTACAATGAGCAGTTCTTC.

This chain's CDR3 is CASSLALGFETQYF. CDR3 DNA: TGTGCCAGCAGCTTGGCCCTAGGCTTCGAGACCCAGTACTTC. The chain links TRBV5-6 to TRBJ2-5; D ambiguous. Germline V gene data show CDR1 as SGHDT and CDR2 as YYEEEE. V was shortened by 0 bases and J by 5 bases, with 11 bases between the two germline ends. The CDR3 loop spans 14 amino acids.

This chain joins TRBV9 and TRBJ2-3; 11 bases line up with TRBD2. The germline gives CDR1 SGDLS, CDR2 YYNGEE. V shed 1 base, J shed 2 bases, and the junction held 6 bases outside the gene matches. This CDR3 spans 17 amino acids. In DNA, the CDR3 is TGTGCCAGCAGCGTACTAGCGGGAGGAGGAATCACAGATACGCAGTATTTT. Amino acids: CASSVLAGGGITDTQYF.

This chain joins TRBV6-1 and TRBJ2-7; D is tentatively TRBD1 or TRBD2 (5 bases each). This CDR3 spans 15 amino acids. Trimming took off 1 base at V and 3 bases at J, with 13 bases between the two ends. CDR1 MNHNS and CDR2 SASEGT come from the germline V gene. The CDR3 is CASSEGWDGFYEQYF. The CDR3 DNA reads TGTGCCAGCAGTGAAGGTTGGGACGGATTCTACGAGCAGTACTTC.

V usage is TRBV15 and J usage is TRBJ2-7; maybe TRBD2 (5 bases). This CDR3 is built from 14 residues. V was pared by 4 bases and J by 2 bases, with 12 bases between. The germline V gene has CDR1 LNHNV and CDR2 YYDKDF (reference sequence). CDR3 sequence: CATSTDLGAYEQYF. CDR3 nucleotides: TGTGCCACCAGCACCGACCTCGGGGCCTACGAGCAGTACTTC.

The chain carries TRBV5-1 and TRBJ2-1, with TRBD1 as a possible D gene (6 bases). The ends were cut back, 0 bases at V and 2 bases at J, with 15 bases in the middle. The CDR3 totals 17 residues. Germline V gives CDR1 SGHRS, CDR2 YFSETQ. Here the CDR3 DNA reads TGCGCCAGCAGCTTGGGACGCGACGGACAGCCCTACAATGAGCAGTTCTTC. Translated, it gives CASSLGRDGQPYNEQFF.

The chain couples TRBV7-9 to TRBJ2-5, with a possible D match to TRBD2 (5 bases). Germline-derived CDR1 and CDR2 are SEHNR and FQNEAQ (reference sequence). The CDR3 sequence is 15 residues long. Trimming stripped 5 bases from V and 5 bases from J, with 18 bases between. CDR3 DNA: TGTGCCAGCAGCCCCATTCCCCTGTCGGGGGAGACCCAGTACTTC. It encodes CASSPIPLSGETQYF.

The J gene is TRBJ2-7, the V gene TRBV27; D ambiguous. The V gene lost 2 bases and the J gene lost 5 bases, with 16 bases spanning the gap. Germline V CDR1 and CDR2: MNHEY, SMNVEV (reference sequence). The CDR3 has 15 amino acids. The CDR3 sequence: CASSLLRDRLNEQYF. The CDR3 nucleotides are TGTGCCAGCAGTTTACTAAGAGATCGGTTGAACGAGCAGTACTTC.

The rearrangement links TRBV6-1 to TRBJ1-5; D remains unclear. Per germline, CDR1 MNHNS and CDR2 SASEGT. The length of the CDR3 is 13 residues. Between the trimmed V and J ends, which lost 5 bases and 4 bases, there was a span of 9 bases. CDR3 DNA sequence: TGTGCCAGCAGTAGTACAGCAAATCAGCCCCAGCATTTT. Translation gives CASSSTANQPQHF.

V usage is TRBV2 and J usage is TRBJ2-6, with D unresolved. Germline CDR1 reads SNHLY; CDR2 reads FYNNEI. V lost 11 bases to trimming and J lost 4 bases, with 12 bases between them. The CDR3 is 13 amino acids. CDR3 DNA sequence: TGTGCCTGGGAACCCTCAGGGGCCAACGTCCTGACTTTC. It codes for CAWEPSGANVLTF.

The chain employs TRBV2 and TRBJ2-7; 10 positions agree with TRBD2. The CDR3 is 19 residues long. V lost 1 base to trimming and J lost 0 bases; unmatched junction nucleotides: 12. Looked up from germline, CDR1 is SNHLY and CDR2 is FYNNEI. CDR3 coding DNA: TGTGCCAGCAGTGAAGAGAGTACTAGCGGGACGCTTATCTCCTACGAGCAGTACTTC. Encoded protein: CASSEESTSGTLISYEQYF.

The chain has TRBV4-1 and TRBJ2-2; D is ambiguous. Germline V gene data show CDR1 as MGHRA and CDR2 as YSYEKL. The CDR3 loop spans 12 amino acids. The V end was cut by 9 bases, the J end by 5 bases, with 10 bases between. This CDR3 reads CASSSETGELFF. CDR3 DNA sequence: TGCGCCAGTTCCTCGGAGACCGGGGAGCTGTTTTTT.

The V call is TRBV7-9, the J call TRBJ1-6; D is undetermined. The germline V gene has CDR1 SEHNR and CDR2 FQNEAQ (reference sequence). This CDR3 is built from 15 residues. V was shortened by 2 bases and J by 7 bases, with 12 bases between the two germline ends. The CDR3 region has the DNA TGTGCCAGCAGCTTATCTCCTGTGGACAATTCACCCCTCCACTTT. Its translation is CASSLSPVDNSPLHF.

V gene TRBV4-1 combines with J gene TRBJ1-5; 7 bases match TRBD1. The germline CDR1 and CDR2 sequences are MGHRA and YSYEKL. The CDR3 runs to 16 residues. J lost 0 bases, V lost 4 bases, and 6 bases had no gene match. This chain's CDR3 is CASSPGTVHSNQPQHF. The CDR3 DNA follows: TGCGCCAGCAGCCCGGGGACAGTACATAGCAATCAGCCCCAGCATTTT.

The J gene is TRBJ2-6, the V gene TRBV6-7; no reliable D call. TRBV6-7 is given ORF status, its function remaining uncertain. With 0 bases removed from V and 2 bases from J, the gap between germline ends came to 5 bases. The CDR3 is 15 amino acids. The CDR3 DNA sequence: TGTGCCAGCAGTTACTCAGAGACTGGGGCCAACGTCCTGACTTTC. It is translated as CASSYSETGANVLTF.

The chain joins TRBV7-6 to TRBJ2-3; the match to TRBD2 covers 13 bases. V shed 2 bases, J shed 0 bases, and the junction held 8 bases outside the gene matches. Germline V lookup: CDR1 SGHVS, CDR2 FNYEAQ. The CDR3 consists of 19 residues. The CDR3, as DNA: TGTGCCAGCAGCTTATTCGGACTAGCGGGAGAAGGGAGCACAGATACGCAGTATTTT. It specifies CASSLFGLAGEGSTDTQYF.

The chain links TRBV29-1 to TRBJ1-2; 10 bases fit TRBD1. CDR1 and CDR2 (germline): SQVTM, ANQGSEA. This CDR3 is 13 amino acids long. Trimming cost V 7 bases and J 6 bases; bases outside gene matches: 8. CDR3 coding DNA: TGCAGCGGAATCGGGACAGGGGAAGATGGCTACACCTTC. This codes for CSGIGTGEDGYTF.

The chain uses TRBV6-1 and TRBJ2-1; no clear D. Looked up from germline, CDR1 is MNHNS and CDR2 is SASEGT. This CDR3 comprises 16 residues. The V gene lost 3 bases and the J gene lost 8 bases, with 20 bases spanning the gap. The CDR3, as DNA: TGTGCCAGCAGTGATGGGGTATTTTGGCTCCCCGATGAGCAGTTCTTC. Amino acid sequence: CASSDGVFWLPDEQFF.

This clone was seen only once. This chain links TRBV6-5 with TRBJ2-7, with D perhaps matching TRBD2 (6 bases). Germline-derived CDR1 and CDR2 are MNHEY and SVGAGI. Trimming stripped 6 bases from V and 9 bases from J, with 21 bases between. The CDR3 runs to 14 residues. CDR3 loop: CASSPGLPIRWQYF. The CDR3 bases are TGTGCCAGCAGCCCGGGACTCCCAATACGTTGGCAGTACTTC.

V usage is TRBV4-1 and J usage is TRBJ1-4, with a weak D call TRBD1 (5 bases). The V and J ends lost 0 bases and 1 base respectively, with 24 bases between them. CDR1 and CDR2 from the germline V gene are MGHRA and YSYEKL. The CDR3 contains 21 residues. The CDR3: CASSQDRREKWTPQTNEKLFF. DNA of the CDR3: TGCGCCAGCAGCCAAGATCGTAGGGAGAAGTGGACACCCCAAACTAATGAAAAACTGTTTTTT.

The chain recombines TRBV4-1 with TRBJ2-7, with 7 bases fitting TRBD2. Germline-derived CDR1 and CDR2 are MGHRA and YSYEKL. The V and J ends lost 1 base and 3 bases, in that order; junction bases with no gene match: 6. CDR3 length: 15 amino acids. CDR3 nucleotides: TGCGCCAGCAGCCAAGTCTCTAGCGGACTCTACGAGCAGTACTTC. Translating gives CASSQVSSGLYEQYF.

The rearrangement links TRBV2 to TRBJ2-1; tentative D call: TRBD1 (6 bases). Trimming took off 1 base at V and 4 bases at J, with 11 bases between the two ends. CDR3 size: 15 residues. Germline CDR1 is SNHLY and CDR2 is FYNNEI. DNA of the CDR3: TGTGCCAGCAGTGAAGAGACAGGACCTTACAATGAGCAGTTCTTC. It translates to CASSEETGPYNEQFF.

The genes are TRBV7-9 and TRBJ1-3; D is ambiguous. The germline V gene encodes CDR1 SEHNR and CDR2 FQNEAQ (reference sequence). This CDR3 spans 12 amino acids. Trimming took 2 bases from V and 4 from J, leaving 3 bases between them. In DNA form, the CDR3 reads TGTGCCAGCAGCTTACAGGGAAACACCATATATTTT. It translates to CASSLQGNTIYF.

This clone was observed once. The chain uses TRBV4-1 and TRBJ1-4; D is undetermined. Germline CDR1 reads MGHRA; CDR2 reads YSYEKL. With 0 bases removed from V and 5 bases from J, the gap between germline ends came to 13 bases. This CDR3 comprises 16 residues. The CDR3: CASSQEYVQINEKLFF. The CDR3 DNA reads TGCGCCAGCAGCCAAGAATATGTCCAGATAAATGAAAAACTGTTTTTT.

The chain has TRBV11-2 and TRBJ2-7, with D uncertain. The CDR3 is made up of 13 amino acids. V was shortened by 5 bases and J by 0 bases, with 8 bases between the two germline ends. From germline, CDR1 is SGHAT and CDR2 FQNNGV. CDR3 bases: TGTGCCAGCAGCGATGATATCTCCTACGAGCAGTACTTC. It encodes CASSDDISYEQYF.

V and J are TRBV4-3 and TRBJ2-7, with 9 bases fitting TRBD1. The CDR3 is made up of 15 amino acids. Trimming at V came to 2 bases and at J to 4 bases, leaving 6 bases not matched to a gene. Looked up from germline, CDR1 is LGHNA and CDR2 is YSLEER. The CDR3 loop is CASSQPGQGGYEQYF. CDR3 nucleotide sequence: TGCGCCAGCAGCCAACCGGGACAGGGAGGGTACGAGCAGTACTTC.

This chain links TRBV7-2 with TRBJ2-5; 10 bases align to TRBD2. Trimming took 5 bases from V and 4 from J; bases not matched to a gene: 10. The CDR3 covers 16 residues. Germline CDR1 is SGHTA and CDR2 is FQGNSA. For the CDR3, the DNA is TGTGCCAGCAGCCCCGGACTAGCGGAAAGCTCAGAGACCCAGTACTTC. Translating it yields CASSPGLAESSETQYF.